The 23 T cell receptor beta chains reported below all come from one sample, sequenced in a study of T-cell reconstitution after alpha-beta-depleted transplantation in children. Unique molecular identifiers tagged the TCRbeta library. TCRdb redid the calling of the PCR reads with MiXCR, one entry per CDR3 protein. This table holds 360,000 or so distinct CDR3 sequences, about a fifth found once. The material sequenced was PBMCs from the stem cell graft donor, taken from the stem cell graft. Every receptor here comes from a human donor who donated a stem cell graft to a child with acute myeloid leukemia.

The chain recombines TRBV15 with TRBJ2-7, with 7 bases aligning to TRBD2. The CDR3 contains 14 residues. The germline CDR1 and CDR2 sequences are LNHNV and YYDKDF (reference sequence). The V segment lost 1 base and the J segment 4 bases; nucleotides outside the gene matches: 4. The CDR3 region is CATSRGSGYYEQYF. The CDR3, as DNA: TGTGCCACCAGCAGAGGTAGCGGGTATTACGAGCAGTACTTC.

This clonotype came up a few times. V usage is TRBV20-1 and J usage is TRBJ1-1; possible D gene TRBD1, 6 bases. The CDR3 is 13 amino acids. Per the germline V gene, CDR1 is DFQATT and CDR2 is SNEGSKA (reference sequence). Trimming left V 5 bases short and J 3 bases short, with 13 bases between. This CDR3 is CSAVGQPDTEAFF. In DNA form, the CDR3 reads TGCAGTGCTGTTGGACAGCCAGACACTGAAGCTTTCTTT.

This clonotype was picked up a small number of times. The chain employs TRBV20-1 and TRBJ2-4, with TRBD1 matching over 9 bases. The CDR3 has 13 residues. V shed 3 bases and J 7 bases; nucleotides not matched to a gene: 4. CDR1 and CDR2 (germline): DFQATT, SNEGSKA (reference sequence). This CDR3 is CSARTGTGNIQYF. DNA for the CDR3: TGCAGTGCTAGGACCGGGACAGGGAACATTCAGTACTTC.

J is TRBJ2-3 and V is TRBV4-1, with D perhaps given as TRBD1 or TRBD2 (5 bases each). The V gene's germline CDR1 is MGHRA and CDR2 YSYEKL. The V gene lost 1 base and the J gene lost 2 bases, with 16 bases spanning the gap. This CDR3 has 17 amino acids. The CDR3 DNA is TGCGCCAGCAGCCAAGGGGGGACCGCACTAACCACAGATACGCAGTATTTT. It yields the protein CASSQGGTALTTDTQYF.

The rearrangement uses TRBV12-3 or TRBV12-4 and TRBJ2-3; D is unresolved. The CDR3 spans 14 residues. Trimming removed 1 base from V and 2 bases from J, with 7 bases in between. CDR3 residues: CASSLGGYTDTQYF. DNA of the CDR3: TGTGCCAGCAGTTTAGGCGGTTACACAGATACGCAGTATTTT.

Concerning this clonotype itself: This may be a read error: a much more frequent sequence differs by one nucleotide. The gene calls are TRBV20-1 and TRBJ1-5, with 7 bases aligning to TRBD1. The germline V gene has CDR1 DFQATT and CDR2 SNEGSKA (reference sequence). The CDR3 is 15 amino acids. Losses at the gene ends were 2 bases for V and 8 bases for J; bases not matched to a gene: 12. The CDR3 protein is CSARTLGTDNKPQHF. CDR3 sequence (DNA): TGCAGTGCTAGAACCTTGGGGACAGATAATAAGCCCCAGCATTTT.

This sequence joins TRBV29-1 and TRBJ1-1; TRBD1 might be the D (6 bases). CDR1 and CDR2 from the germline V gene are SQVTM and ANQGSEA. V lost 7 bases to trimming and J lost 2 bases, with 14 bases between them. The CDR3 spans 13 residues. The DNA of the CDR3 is TGCAGCGCTTCGGACAGCTTCAACACTGAAGCTTTCTTT. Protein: CSASDSFNTEAFF.

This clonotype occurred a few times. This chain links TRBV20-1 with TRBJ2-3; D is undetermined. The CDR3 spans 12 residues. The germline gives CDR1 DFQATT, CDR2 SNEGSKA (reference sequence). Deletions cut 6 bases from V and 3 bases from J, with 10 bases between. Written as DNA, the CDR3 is TGCAGTGCCATCGAAAGAACAGATACGCAGTATTTT. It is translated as CSAIERTDTQYF.

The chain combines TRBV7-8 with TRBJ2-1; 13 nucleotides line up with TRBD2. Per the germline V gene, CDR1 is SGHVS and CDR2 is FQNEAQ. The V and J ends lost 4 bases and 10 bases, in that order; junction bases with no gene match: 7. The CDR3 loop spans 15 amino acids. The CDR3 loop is CASSSTSGRNGEQFF. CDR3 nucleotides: TGTGCCAGCAGCTCGACTAGCGGGAGGAATGGCGAGCAGTTCTTC.

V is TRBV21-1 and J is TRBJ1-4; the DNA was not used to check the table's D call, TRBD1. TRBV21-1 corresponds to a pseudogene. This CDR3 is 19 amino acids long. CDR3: CASSTRTGAFASSNEKLFF. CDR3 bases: TGTGCCAGCAGCACCCGGACAGGGGCCTTCGCGTCAAGTAATGAAAAACTGTTTTTT.

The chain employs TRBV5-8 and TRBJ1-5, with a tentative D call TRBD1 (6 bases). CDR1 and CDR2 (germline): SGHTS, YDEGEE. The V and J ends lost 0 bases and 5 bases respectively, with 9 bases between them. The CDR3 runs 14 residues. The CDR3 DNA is TGTGCCAGCAGCTTGGGATGGACAGATCAGCCCCAGCATTTT. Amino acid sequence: CASSLGWTDQPQHF.

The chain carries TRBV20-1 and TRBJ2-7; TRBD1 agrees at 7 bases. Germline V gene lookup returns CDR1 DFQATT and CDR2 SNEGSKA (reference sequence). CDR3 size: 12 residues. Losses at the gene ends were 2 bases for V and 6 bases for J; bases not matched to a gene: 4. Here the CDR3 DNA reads TGCAGTGCTAGAAACAGGGGTGGCGAGCAGTACTTC. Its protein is CSARNRGGEQYF.

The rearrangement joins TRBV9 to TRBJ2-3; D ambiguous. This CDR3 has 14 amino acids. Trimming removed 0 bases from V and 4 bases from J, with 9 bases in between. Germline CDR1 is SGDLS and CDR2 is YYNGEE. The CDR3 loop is CASSVGVEPDTQYF. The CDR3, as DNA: TGTGCCAGCAGCGTAGGGGTCGAACCAGATACGCAGTATTTT.

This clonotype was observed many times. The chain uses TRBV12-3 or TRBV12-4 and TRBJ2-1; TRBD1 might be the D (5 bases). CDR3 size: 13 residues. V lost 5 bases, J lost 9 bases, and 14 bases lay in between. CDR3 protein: CASSPTLTAEQFF. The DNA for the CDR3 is TGTGCCAGCAGTCCCACCCTGACAGCTGAGCAGTTCTTC.

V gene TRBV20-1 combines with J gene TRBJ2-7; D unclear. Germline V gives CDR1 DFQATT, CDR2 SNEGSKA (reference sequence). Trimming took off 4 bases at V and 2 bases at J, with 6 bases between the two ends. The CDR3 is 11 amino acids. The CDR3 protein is CSATSTYEQYF. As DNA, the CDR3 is TGCAGTGCTACTTCTACCTACGAGCAGTACTTC.

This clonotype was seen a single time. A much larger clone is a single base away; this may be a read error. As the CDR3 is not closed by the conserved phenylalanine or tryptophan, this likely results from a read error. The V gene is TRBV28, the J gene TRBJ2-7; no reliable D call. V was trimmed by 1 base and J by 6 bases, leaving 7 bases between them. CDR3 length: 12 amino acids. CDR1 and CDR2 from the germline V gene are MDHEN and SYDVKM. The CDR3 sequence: CASSLSVGEQYL. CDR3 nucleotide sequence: TGTGCCAGCAGTTTATCGGTAGGCGAGCAGTACTTG.

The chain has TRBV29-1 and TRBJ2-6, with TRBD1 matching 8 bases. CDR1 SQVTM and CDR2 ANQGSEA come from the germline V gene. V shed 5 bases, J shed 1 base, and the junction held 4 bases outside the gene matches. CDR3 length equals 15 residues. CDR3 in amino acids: CSVPDRGSGANVLTF. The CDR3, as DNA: TGCAGCGTTCCCGACAGGGGATCTGGGGCCAACGTCCTGACTTTC. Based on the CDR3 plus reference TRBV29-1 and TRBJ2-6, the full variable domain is SAVISQKPSRDICQRGTSLTIQCQVDSQVTMMFWYRQQPGQSLTLIATANQGSEATYESGFVIDKFPISRPNLTFSTLTVSNMSPEDSSIYLCSVPDRGSGANVLTFGAGSRLTVL.

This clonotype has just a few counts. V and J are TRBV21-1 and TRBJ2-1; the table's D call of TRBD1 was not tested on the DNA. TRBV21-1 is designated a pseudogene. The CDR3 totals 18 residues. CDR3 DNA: TGTGCCAGCAGCAAAGCAGAGGGGAGACGATACGGATACAATGAGCAGTTCTTC. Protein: CASSKAEGRRYGYNEQFF.

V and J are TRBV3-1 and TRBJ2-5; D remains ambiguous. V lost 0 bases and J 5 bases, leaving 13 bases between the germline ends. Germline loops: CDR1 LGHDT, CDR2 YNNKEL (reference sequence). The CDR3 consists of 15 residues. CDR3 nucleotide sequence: TGTGCCAGCAGCCAAGATCGTGGACCCTGGGAGACCCAGTACTTC. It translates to CASSQDRGPWETQYF.

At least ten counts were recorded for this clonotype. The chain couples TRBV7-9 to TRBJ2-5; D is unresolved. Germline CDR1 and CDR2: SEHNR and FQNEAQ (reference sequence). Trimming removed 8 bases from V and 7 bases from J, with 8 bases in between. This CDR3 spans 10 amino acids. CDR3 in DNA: TGTGCCAGCCGCCTGCTGACCCAGTACTTC. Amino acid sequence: CASRLLTQYF.

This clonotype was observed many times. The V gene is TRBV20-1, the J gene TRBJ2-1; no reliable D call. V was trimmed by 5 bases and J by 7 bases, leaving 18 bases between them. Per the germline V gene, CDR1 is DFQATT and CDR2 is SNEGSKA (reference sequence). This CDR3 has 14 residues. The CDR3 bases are TGCAGTGCTCAAAAGGACCCGAGTTGGAATGAGCAGTTCTTC. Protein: CSAQKDPSWNEQFF.

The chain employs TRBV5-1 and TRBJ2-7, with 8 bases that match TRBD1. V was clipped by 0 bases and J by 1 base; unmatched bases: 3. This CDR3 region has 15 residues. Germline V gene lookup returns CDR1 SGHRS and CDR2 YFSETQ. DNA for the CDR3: TGCGCCAGCAGCTTGGACAGGGGGAAATCCTACGAGCAGTACTTC. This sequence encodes CASSLDRGKSYEQYF.

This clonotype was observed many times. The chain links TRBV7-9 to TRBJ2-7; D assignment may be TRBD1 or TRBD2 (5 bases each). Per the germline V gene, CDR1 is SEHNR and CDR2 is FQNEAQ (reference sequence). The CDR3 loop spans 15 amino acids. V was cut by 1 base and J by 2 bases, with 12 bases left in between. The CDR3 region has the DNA TGTGCCAGCAGCTTAGGTCCACTAGGGGCCTACGAGCAGTACTTC. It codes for CASSLGPLGAYEQYF.